The rows below give T cell receptor beta chains drawn from one sample of a study of beta chain features in type 1 diabetes. Profiled with immunoSEQ multiplex PCR; TCRdb holds only in-frame clones, not every one. The profile covers 240,000 or so clones, with roughly 21% appearing a single time and around 0.029% taken by the ten largest. The sequenced sample was naive CD4+ T cells from blood. The receptors derive from a woman in her 40s with type 1 diabetes. The CDR3 runs from the conserved cysteine through the conserved F or W. D genes are given only for firm matches. Clone sizes are given selectively: once, few, many, or a class where the clone is expanded.

D gene | clone size | J gene | V gene | CDR3 DNA | CDR3 protein
. | few | TRBJ1-1 | TRBV29-1 | TGCAGCGTGGCCCGGCAACAGGGCGGCACTGAAGCTTTCTTT | CSVARQQGGTEAFF
. | . | TRBJ2-2 | TRBV7-3 | TGTGCCAGCAGCTTAGAACGGGACGGGGAGCTGTTTTTT | CASSLERDGELFF
TRBD2 | . | TRBJ2-3 | TRBV29-1 | TGCAGCGTTGAATTGGGAGGGCTTTCCTATAGCACAGATACGCAGTATTTT | CSVELGGLSYSTDTQYF
. | . | TRBJ2-7 | TRBV30 | TGTGCCTGGGGCCGGGTCCCTCCCTACGAGCAGTACTTC | CAWGRVPPYEQYF
TRBD2 | few | TRBJ2-3 | TRBV4-3 | TGCGCCAGCAGCCAGGCTAGCGGGGGCACAGATACGCAGTATTTT | CASSQASGGTDTQYF
. | . | TRBJ1-2 | TRBV30 | TGTGCCTGGAGTGTACTTAGGGGGAATGGCTACACCTTC | CAWSVLRGNGYTF
. | few | TRBJ2-1 | TRBV19 | TGTGCCAGTAGTACTGAGGGACTTTCCGTCTACAATGAGCAGTTCTTC | CASSTEGLSVYNEQFF
. | few | TRBJ2-7 | TRBV10-3 | TGTGCCATCAGTGAGAACATCCCTTACGAGCAGTACTTC | CAISENIPYEQYF
TRBD1 | . | TRBJ1-2 | TRBV5-1 | TGCGCCAGCAGCCCACAGGGGTCAGAACGGCGCTACACCTTC | CASSPQGSERRYTF
. | few | TRBJ2-5 | TRBV7-9 | TGTGCCAGCAGCTTAGGCCGGGGTAGCCAAGAGACCCAGTACTTC | CASSLGRGSQETQYF
. | . | TRBJ2-7 | TRBV6-5 | TGTGCCAGCAGCGAACAGGGTTTCTCCTACGAGCAGTACTTC | CASSEQGFSYEQYF
. | . | TRBJ2-7 | TRBV7-2 | TGTGCCAGCAGCTTAGGCCGGGGGAGCTCCTACGAGCAGTACTTC | CASSLGRGSSYEQYF
. | . | TRBJ2-5 | TRBV27 | TGTGCCAGCAGTTTGACCGACAGGCCGGAGACCCAGTACTTC | CASSLTDRPETQYF
TRBD1 | . | TRBJ2-7 | TRBV4-1 | TGCGCCAGCAGCCAAGCCTCCGGGACAGGGTCCTACGAGCAGTACTTC | CASSQASGTGSYEQYF
. | once | TRBJ2-2 | TRBV28 | TGTGCCAGCAGTCCGATAGCGCTCGACACCGGGGAGCTGTTTTTT | CASSPIALDTGELFF
. | . | TRBJ2-1 | TRBV5-1 | TGCGCCAGCAGCTTGATCGCGGGATTATCCTACAATGAGCAGTTCTTC | CASSLIAGLSYNEQFF
. | . | TRBJ2-5 | TRBV29-1 | TGCAGCGTTGACTATTTACAGGAGACCCAGTACTTC | CSVDYLQETQYF
. | few | TRBJ2-3 | TRBV7-3 | TGTGCCAGCAGCTCCCAGATCCAGGATACGCAGTATTTT | CASSSQIQDTQYF
TRBD1 | . | TRBJ1-1 | TRBV4-3 | TGCGCCAGCAGCCAAGGACCGACAGGGCCGGATCAAGCTTTCTTT | CASSQGPTGPDQAFF
TRBD1 | . | TRBJ1-3 | TRBV29-1 | TGCAGCGTTGCACAGGGGTCACCCGGAAACACCATATATTTT | CSVAQGSPGNTIYF
. | few | TRBJ2-6 | TRBV18 | TGTGCCAGCTCCTACAGTCGCCTCAGCGGGGCCAACGTCCTGACTTTC | CASSYSRLSGANVLTF
TRBD1 | . | TRBJ2-1 | TRBV29-1 | TGCAGCGCCAGGACAGGGGGTTGGCATGAGCAGTTCTTC | CSARTGGWHEQFF
. | few | TRBJ2-1 | TRBV7-8 | TGTGCCAGCAGCTTAGCGGGGGGAGAGCAGTTCTTC | CASSLAGGEQFF
TRBD1 | . | TRBJ2-1 | TRBV9 | TGTGCCAGCAGCTTTCTTACAGGGGGCAATGAGCAGTTCTTC | CASSFLTGGNEQFF
TRBD2 | few | TRBJ2-1 | TRBV27 | TGTGCCAGCAGTCGCCCCGCGGGAGGCAATGAGCAGTTCTTC | CASSRPAGGNEQFF
TRBD1 | . | TRBJ1-1 | TRBV7-2 | TGTGCCAGCAGCCCCCAGACAGGGACGAACACTGAAGCTTTCTTT | CASSPQTGTNTEAFF
. | few | TRBJ2-1 | TRBV7-3 | TGTGCCAGCAGCTTGGGGGCAGGTCGGATCAATGAGCAGTTCTTC | CASSLGAGRINEQFF
TRBD1 | few | TRBJ1-3 | TRBV29-1 | TGCAGCGTTTACAGGGGGTACGGAAACACCATATATTTT | CSVYRGYGNTIYF
. | few | TRBJ2-5 | TRBV5-1 | TGCGCCAGCAGCTTGTCAGCGAGGGATTACCAAGAGACCCAGTACTTC | CASSLSARDYQETQYF
. | . | TRBJ2-3 | TRBV28 | TGTGCCAGCAGTTCTTTTATCACTGGCACAGATACGCAGTATTTT | CASSSFITGTDTQYF
. | . | TRBJ2-3 | TRBV4-3 | TGCGCCAGCAGCCGAGGGAGCACAGATACGCAGTATTTT | CASSRGSTDTQYF
. | . | TRBJ2-7 | TRBV7-9 | TGTGCCAGCAGCTTGACAGGCTACGAGCAGTACTTC | CASSLTGYEQYF
. | . | TRBJ1-1 | TRBV5-1 | TGCGCCAGCAGGATGGGGGCGAACACTGAAGCTTTCTTT | CASRMGANTEAFF
. | . | TRBJ1-2 | TRBV11-2 | TGTGCCAGCAGCTTGGCGACAGCAGCTACTAACTATGGCTACACCTTC | CASSLATAATNYGYTF
TRBD1 | . | TRBJ1-1 | TRBV18 | TGTGCCAGCTCAGCCCAGGGGGGAAACACTGAAGCTTTCTTT | CASSAQGGNTEAFF
TRBD1 | few | TRBJ2-1 | TRBV5-1 | TGCGCCAGCAGCTCCCGGGACAGGGAATTTGATGAGCAGTTCTTC | CASSSRDREFDEQFF
. | . | TRBJ1-5 | TRBV27 | TGTGCCAGCAGCGCCGACCTTACCGGGGGCAATCAGCCCCAGCATTTT | CASSADLTGGNQPQHF
TRBD1 | . | TRBJ2-1 | TRBV20-1 | TGCAGTGCTCAGGACAGGGAGCAGTTCTTC | CSAQDREQFF
. | few | TRBJ1-6 | TRBV7-2 | TGTGCCAGCAGCTTAGAGGGGATTTCACCCCTCCACTTT | CASSLEGISPLHF
. | . | TRBJ2-5 | TRBV25-1 | TGTGCCAGCAGCCGCTCGGGCCAAGAGACCCAGTACTTC | CASSRSGQETQYF
. | . | TRBJ1-1 | TRBV25-1 | TGTGCCAGCAGTGTCAGGGGTGAGTGGGCTGAAGCTTTCTTT | CASSVRGEWAEAFF
TRBD2 | . | TRBJ2-1 | TRBV9 | TGTGCCAGCAGCGTCCAACTAGCGGGAGGAGGATACAATGAGCAGTTCTTC | CASSVQLAGGGYNEQFF
. | few | TRBJ2-5 | TRBV11-1 | TGTGCCAGCAGTTACTACAGGGAGAACCAAGAGACCCAGTACTTC | CASSYYRENQETQYF
TRBD1 | few | TRBJ1-2 | TRBV5-1 | TGCGCCAGCAGCTTGGATCGCCTAGCAGGGGGCGACTATGGCTACACCTTC | CASSLDRLAGGDYGYTF
. | few | TRBJ2-1 | TRBV30 | TGTGCCTGGAGTAAGAGTATCGATGAGCAGTTCTTC | CAWSKSIDEQFF
TRBD1 | . | TRBJ1-1 | TRBV7-2 | TGTGCCAGCAGCCCAACGACAGGGGTGAACACTGAAGCTTTCTTT | CASSPTTGVNTEAFF
. | . | TRBJ2-1 | TRBV20-1 | TGCAGTCCTTCTTCCCCCCATGAGCAGTTCTTC | CSPSSPHEQFF
. | . | TRBJ2-1 | TRBV2 | TGTGCCAGCAGGAGCTTATCGAACAATGAGCAGTTCTTC | CASRSLSNNEQFF
TRBD1 | few | TRBJ2-7 | TRBV28 | TGTGCCAGCAGTTCTACGGGACAGGGGGCCTACGAGCAGTACTTC | CASSSTGQGAYEQYF
. | . | TRBJ2-7 | TRBV15 | TGTGCCACCAGCAGAGAGGCCCTGATCTACGAGCAGTACTTC | CATSREALIYEQYF
. | few | TRBJ1-2 | TRBV20-1 | TGCAGTGCTAAAGCGGGGCATGGCTACACCTTC | CSAKAGHGYTF
. | . | TRBJ2-3 | TRBV15 | TGTGCCACCAGCACTAGCGGCACAGATACGCAGTATTTT | CATSTSGTDTQYF
. | few | TRBJ1-5 | TRBV30 | TGTGCCTGGAGTGTGAGCGGAAATCAGCCCCAGCATTTT | CAWSVSGNQPQHF
. | few | TRBJ2-7 | TRBV29-1 | TGCAGCGTTGTGGTGATCCCAGGGGCCTACGAGCAGTACTTC | CSVVVIPGAYEQYF
TRBD1 | few | TRBJ1-2 | TRBV29-1 | TGCAGCGTTGAAGATCAGGGGGCAGGCTGGTATGGCTACACCTTC | CSVEDQGAGWYGYTF